This T cell receptor beta chain is drawn from a study of blood T cells in healthy people across ages. The CDR3 covers 16 residues. J gave up 1 base and V 3 bases, and 5 bases lay outside the gene matches. Germline values: CDR1 SGDLS, CDR2 YYNGEE. On this clonotype itself: The antigen is unknown.

Together with a sample-barcoded 5' primer, a J-beta primer mix was included in a second PCR lasting about 7 to 11 cycles. A template-switch adaptor that had 12 random nucleotides put a tag on each cDNA molecule. TCRdb re-analysed the 5' RACE reads in MiXCR, keeping a single row per CDR3 protein. The sample records over 1.5 million distinct CDR3 sequences, just under 50% being singletons. Overall study results and limits: Age brought a roughly linear fall in TCR beta diversity measured per million T cells.

Sequenced: blood. The receptor was isolated from a middle-aged woman in good health. V and J are TRBV9 and TRBJ2-3, with 10 bases aligning to TRBD1. This CDR3 is CASSEDRGPGTDTQYF. The CDR3 nucleotides are TGTGCCAGCAGCGAAGACAGGGGGCCAGGCACAGATACGCAGTATTTT.